These T cell receptor beta chains were read from a single sample in a study of shared clonotypes between healthy human individuals. The protocol was immunoSEQ multiplex PCR, while the TCRdb copy is restricted to in-frame clones and leaves out a portion. In the table there are around 2,000,000 clones, about 95% of which are singletons. Source material: naive CD8+ T cells sorted from blood. The receptor source for this set is a man between 18 and 35 years old in good health. CDR3s include the opening cysteine and the closing phenylalanine or tryptophan. The D gene is left open where the match is weak. The size of a clone is reported for some rows only, either as once, few or many, or as a class for expanded clones.

once	TRBJ2-1	TRBV27	TRBD2	TGTGCCAGCAGTTTACCAGCGGGAGGGCCGTTACATGAGCAGTTCTTC	CASSLPAGGPLHEQFF
-	TRBJ2-7	TRBV11-1	TRBD2	TGTGCCAGCAGCTTACTACTAGCGGGGGATTCCTTCTCCTACGAGCAGTACTTC	CASSLLLAGDSFSYEQYF
-	TRBJ2-3	TRBV5-1	-	TGCGCCAGCAGCTTGGCCAGTGGGGGCACAGATACGCAGTATTTT	CASSLASGGTDTQYF
-	TRBJ1-2	TRBV29-1	-	TGCAGCGCCGTATCAATGGGATCGGGCGGCTACACCTTC	CSAVSMGSGGYTF
-	TRBJ2-5	TRBV5-1	-	TGCGCCAGCAGCGAGTTTACGGCGACAGAGACCCAGTACTTC	CASSEFTATETQYF
-	TRBJ2-2	TRBV19	-	TGTGCCAGTAGTATTTTAGACCAGGGCGGGGAGCTGTTTTTT	CASSILDQGGELFF
once	TRBJ1-1	TRBV6-1	-	TGTGCCAGCAGTGAAGGGCGGACCACTGAAGCTTTCTTT	CASSEGRTTEAFF
-	TRBJ2-7	TRBV27	-	TGTGCCAGCAGCCCCATGAGCGGAGGGCCTTCCTACGAGCAGTACTTC	CASSPMSGGPSYEQYF
-	TRBJ2-7	TRBV7-9	-	TGTGCCAGCAGCCCGCTATACGAGCAGTACTTC	CASSPLYEQYF
-	TRBJ2-3	TRBV7-9	TRBD1	TGTGCCAGCAGCTTGACAGGGAGCACAGATACGCAGTATTTT	CASSLTGSTDTQYF
-	TRBJ2-1	TRBV18	TRBD2	TGTGCCACCCTCCAGTTGTCTAGCGGCTTTGGGCCGGCACTCTACAATGAGCAGTTCTTC	CATLQLSSGFGPALYNEQFF
-	TRBJ1-1	TRBV6-5	TRBD1	TGTGCCAGCAGTTTTGCGACAGGGTTGGGGACTGAAGCTTTCTTT	CASSFATGLGTEAFF
-	TRBJ2-7	TRBV7-6	-	TGTGCCAGCAGCTTAGAGGGGGGAGTGTACGAGCAGTACTTC	CASSLEGGVYEQYF
once	TRBJ1-1	TRBV7-8	-	TGTGCCAGCAGCCGACGGCTTCTGAACACTGAAGCTTTCTTT	CASSRRLLNTEAFF
once	TRBJ1-5	TRBV10-2	-	TGCGCCAGCAAGGACAGCTATAGCAATCAGCCCCAGCATTTT	CASKDSYSNQPQHF
-	TRBJ2-5	TRBV6-5	TRBD2	TGTGCCAGCAGAGGACTAGACCAAGAGACCCAGTACTTC	CASRGLDQETQYF
-	TRBJ2-7	TRBV6-1	TRBD1	TGTGCCAGCAGTGACGGGACAGGGGGCGGCTACGAGCAGTACTTC	CASSDGTGGGYEQYF
-	TRBJ2-2	TRBV29-1	TRBD1	TGCAGCGTTGATTTTCCGGACAGGGGGGATACCGGGGAGCTGTTTTTT	CSVDFPDRGDTGELFF
-	TRBJ2-3	TRBV29-1	-	TGCAGCGTTGAAGATCAAGCACGCGTGACAGATACGCAGTATTTT	CSVEDQARVTDTQYF
-	TRBJ2-3	TRBV27	TRBD2	TGTGCCAGCAGAGCGGGAGCAACTAGCACAGATACGCAGTATTTT	CASRAGATSTDTQYF
-	TRBJ2-3	TRBV6-6	-	TGTGCCAGCAGTTACTGGGCAGATACGCAGTATTTT	CASSYWADTQYF
-	TRBJ2-7	TRBV5-6	-	TGTGCCAGCAGCCCACCGGGGGCCCGCTACGAGCAGTACTTC	CASSPPGARYEQYF
-	TRBJ2-1	TRBV10-2	-	TGCGCCAGCAGGGCACTTGAGGGAGGCACCTACAATGAGCAGTTCTTC	CASRALEGGTYNEQFF
-	TRBJ1-6	TRBV28	-	TGTGCCAGCAGAGGACAGCCCTACTCACCCCTCCACTTT	CASRGQPYSPLHF
once	TRBJ2-7	TRBV7-2	TRBD2	TGTGCCAGCAGCTTCTCGACTAGCGGGAGGTTGAACTACGAGCAGTACTTC	CASSFSTSGRLNYEQYF
-	TRBJ2-1	TRBV9	TRBD2	TGTGCCAGCAGCAACACGCCCCTTTCTAGCGGGACCCAATATAGAAGCAATGAGCAGTTCTTC	CASSNTPLSSGTQYRSNEQFF
-	TRBJ1-4	TRBV9	-	TGTGCCAGCAGCGGACAGACTGCAACTAATGAAAAACTGTTTTTT	CASSGQTATNEKLFF
-	TRBJ2-7	TRBV14	-	TGTGCCAGCAGCCAAGACAGCTCCTTCCTCAACGAGCAGTACTTC	CASSQDSSFLNEQYF
-	TRBJ2-7	TRBV27	TRBD1	TGTGCCAGCAGTCCATGGACAGGAGCGGACGAGCAGTACTTC	CASSPWTGADEQYF
-	TRBJ1-5	TRBV29-1	-	TGCAGCGTTTCAGGGATCAATCAGCCCCAGCATTTT	CSVSGINQPQHF